Below are 20 T cell receptor beta chains sequenced from a single sample in a study of T-cell reconstitution after alpha-beta-depleted transplantation in children. Preparing the TCRbeta library involved the use of unique molecular identifiers. MiXCR was run by TCRdb on the PCR reads, yielding one entry per CDR3 protein. The sample has over 550,000 distinct CDR3 sequences, roughly a tenth seen once. The specimen comprised PBMCs from the stem cell graft donor, sampled from the stem cell graft. All receptors derive from a human donor who donated a stem cell graft to a child with acute myeloid leukemia.

The chain combines TRBV5-1 with TRBJ1-3; D call uncertain. Germline V gene sequence: CDR1 SGHRS, CDR2 YFSETQ. V gave up 3 bases and J gave up 0 bases, with 16 bases separating them. The CDR3 sequence is 17 residues long. The CDR3 coding sequence is TGCGCCAGCAGCTCCCTAGGGCCCCGGGCCTCTGGAAACACCATATATTTT. Amino acids: CASSSLGPRASGNTIYF.

This clonotype showed up just a few times. The V call is TRBV18, the J call TRBJ2-4, with D possibly being TRBD2 (6 bases). This CDR3 comprises 16 residues. The V and J ends lost 0 bases and 2 bases respectively, with 11 bases between them. Per the germline V gene, CDR1 is KGHSH and CDR2 is LQKENI. CDR3 region: CASSPPGRETKNIQYF. CDR3 in DNA: TGTGCCAGCTCACCACCGGGACGGGAGACCAAAAACATTCAGTACTTC.

This chain connects TRBV12-3 or TRBV12-4 to TRBJ2-1, with TRBD2 matching over 14 bases. The CDR3 has 14 amino acids. The trim removed 7 bases at V and 7 bases at J, leaving 3 bases unmatched. The CDR3 region has the DNA TGTGCCAGCATTGGGACTAGCGGGAGAAATGAGCAGTTCTTC. It codes for CASIGTSGRNEQFF.

This clonotype was seen only a few times. V is TRBV20-1 and J is TRBJ2-5; 12 bases line up with TRBD2. J lost 2 bases, V lost 3 bases, and 4 bases had no gene match. Germline CDR1 reads DFQATT; CDR2 reads SNEGSKA (reference sequence). The CDR3 spans 15 residues. The CDR3 is CSASQLAGGQETQYF. The DNA of the CDR3 is TGCAGTGCTAGCCAACTAGCGGGAGGACAAGAGACCCAGTACTTC.

There are many counts of this clonotype. The V and J genes are TRBV5-1 and TRBJ2-7; possibly TRBD2 for D (6 bases). V dropped 5 bases and J dropped 5 bases, with 17 bases sitting between them. The CDR3 is 14 residues long. CDR1 SGHRS and CDR2 YFSETQ come from the germline V gene. DNA for the CDR3: TGCGCCAGCAGGGCGGGATCACTATGGGACGAGCAGTACTTC. Its translation: CASRAGSLWDEQYF.

J is TRBJ2-2 and V is TRBV6-2 or TRBV6-3, with 7 positions matching TRBD2. The CDR3 consists of 16 residues. V lost 0 bases and J lost 2; bases outside the gene matches: 3. Germline lookup yields CDR1 MNHEY and CDR2 SVGEGT. The CDR3 coding sequence is TGTGCCAGCAGTTACTCCGGGACTAAAAACACCGGGGAGCTGTTTTTT. Its protein is CASSYSGTKNTGELFF.

The chain joins TRBV29-1 to TRBJ2-5; 8 bases map to TRBD2. Germline loops: CDR1 SQVTM, CDR2 ANQGSEA. The CDR3 runs 14 residues. With V trimmed by 7 bases and J by 4 bases, 11 bases remained unmatched. This chain's CDR3 is CSGLQRGSPETQYF. The DNA of the CDR3 is TGCAGCGGCCTCCAGCGGGGGTCCCCAGAGACCCAGTACTTC.

This clonotype was seen a handful of times. This sequence joins TRBV18 and TRBJ2-7; D is possibly TRBD1 (6 bases). With 3 bases removed from V and 6 bases from J, the gap between germline ends came to 18 bases. Germline-derived CDR1 and CDR2 are KGHSH and LQKENI. The CDR3 runs 15 residues. Here the CDR3 reads CASSPKETTGTEQYF. CDR3 DNA: TGTGCCAGCTCACCCAAGGAAACTACAGGGACCGAGCAGTACTTC.

V and J are TRBV7-8 and TRBJ2-3; D unclear. V lost 4 bases and J 4 bases, leaving 12 bases between the germline ends. The CDR3 extends over 14 amino acids. Per germline, CDR1 SGHVS and CDR2 FQNEAQ. As DNA, the CDR3 is TGTGCCAGCAGCTCTAGTCTAGGGCCAGATACGCAGTATTTT. This gives the protein CASSSSLGPDTQYF. Full variable domain (remainder filled in from reference TRBV7-8 and TRBJ2-3): GAGVSQSPRYKVAKRGQDVALRCDPISGHVSLFWYQQALGQGPEFLTYFQNEAQLDKSGLPSDRFFAERPEGSVSTLKIQRTQQEDSAVYLCASSSSLGPDTQYFGPGTRLTVL.

For this clonotype: This could be a read error, since a much larger clone is one nucleotide away. This chain links TRBV2 with TRBJ2-3, with TRBD2 as a possible D gene (5 bases). The CDR3 loop spans 15 amino acids. Germline lookup yields CDR1 SNHLY and CDR2 FYNNEI. The CDR3 DNA sequence: TGTGCCAGCAGTGAAGACACATCTAGCACAGATGCGCAGTATTTT. This translates into CASSEDTSSTDAQYF.

This chain connects TRBV30 to TRBJ2-1; D ambiguous. The V gene lost 3 bases and the J gene lost 10 bases, with 16 bases spanning the gap. Germline V CDR1 and CDR2: GTSNPN, SVGIG (reference sequence). The CDR3 runs 13 residues. DNA for the CDR3: TGTGCCTGGAGGTCTAAGTCGCATGGGGAGCAGTTCTTC. Translating gives CAWRSKSHGEQFF.

This clonotype was seen a few times. This rearrangement joins TRBV29-1 to TRBJ2-2, with D hard to call. V lost 1 base and J lost 3, with 9 bases in between. CDR3 length: 14 amino acids. Per the germline V gene, CDR1 is SQVTM and CDR2 is ANQGSEA. The CDR3 nucleotides are TGCAGCGTTGAAGCACAGACGGACACCGGGGAGCTGTTTTTT. It is translated as CSVEAQTDTGELFF.

The chain employs TRBV7-9 and TRBJ2-7; TRBD2 matches at 11 bases. Per the germline V gene, CDR1 is SEHNR and CDR2 is FQNEAQ (reference sequence). V dropped 7 bases and J dropped 9; count of bases not matched to a gene: 17. This CDR3 contains 16 residues. The CDR3 nucleotides read TGTGCCAGCACCACCGGACGTAGCGGGAGGGCCATCGGGCAGTACTTC. This codes for CASTTGRSGRAIGQYF.

At least ten counts were recorded for this clonotype. V and J are TRBV7-8 and TRBJ2-3; D is ambiguous. The CDR3 runs to 12 residues. Germline V gene lookup returns CDR1 SGHVS and CDR2 FQNEAQ. Deletions cut 2 bases from V and 5 bases from J, with 5 bases between. In DNA, the CDR3 is TGTGCCAGCAGCTTATACGGAGATACGCAGTATTTT. It encodes CASSLYGDTQYF. Full variable domain (missing parts from reference TRBV7-8 and TRBJ2-3): GAGVSQSPRYKVAKRGQDVALRCDPISGHVSLFWYQQALGQGPEFLTYFQNEAQLDKSGLPSDRFFAERPEGSVSTLKIQRTQQEDSAVYLCASSLYGDTQYFGPGTRLTVL.

This clonotype has a count of ten or more. This chain connects TRBV5-1 to TRBJ1-1; D is unresolved. The CDR3 contains 14 residues. Trimming removed 0 bases at V and 1 base at J, with 7 bases between. Germline V gene sequence: CDR1 SGHRS, CDR2 YFSETQ. In nucleotides, the CDR3 is TGCGCCAGCAGCTTGGTTCCGGGGAACACTGAAGCTTTCTTT. Translating gives CASSLVPGNTEAFF.

This clonotype occurred a few times. This rearrangement joins TRBV12-3 or TRBV12-4 to TRBJ1-2; 11 bases map to TRBD1. Trimming at V came to 5 bases and at J to 4 bases, leaving 6 bases not matched to a gene. The CDR3 is made up of 15 amino acids. The CDR3: CASSHRTGGSYGYTF. CDR3 coding DNA: TGTGCCAGCAGTCACCGGACAGGGGGCAGCTATGGCTACACCTTC.

The V call is TRBV27, the J call TRBJ2-3, with a possible D match to TRBD1 (5 bases). Germline CDR1 reads MNHEY; CDR2 reads SMNVEV (reference sequence). The CDR3 is made up of 17 amino acids. Trimming took 9 bases from V and 2 from J, leaving 24 bases between them. The CDR3 is CASPDVNSGHPTDTQYF. The CDR3 DNA sequence: TGTGCCAGTCCAGACGTAAATTCAGGGCACCCCACAGATACGCAGTATTTT.

This chain uses TRBV28 with TRBJ2-7; TRBD1 matches 9 bases. J lost 6 bases, V lost 2 bases, and 8 bases had no gene match. Germline values: CDR1 MDHEN, CDR2 SYDVKM. The CDR3 has 15 amino acids. DNA of the CDR3: TGTGCCAGCAGTTTAAGTGGACAGGGGAATCCCGAGCAGTACTTC. This codes for CASSLSGQGNPEQYF.

This sequence joins TRBV6-2 or TRBV6-3 and TRBJ2-1; no clear D. Germline CDR1 MNHEY, CDR2 SVGEGT. Trimming shortened V by 2 bases and J by 10 bases, and 9 bases separated the two germline ends. CDR3 length: 12 residues. CDR3 DNA sequence: TGTGCCAGCAGTTACCCAGTTGGGGAGCAGTTCTTC. Translation: CASSYPVGEQFF.

V gene TRBV15 combines with J gene TRBJ1-2; D uncertain. Trimming left V 5 bases short and J 0 bases short, with 16 bases between. The CDR3 is 16 amino acids. Germline loops: CDR1 LNHNV, CDR2 YYDKDF (reference sequence). The CDR3 loop reads CATSQPSRRSNYGYTF. Written as DNA, the CDR3 is TGTGCCACCAGCCAACCATCGCGTCGCTCTAACTATGGCTACACCTTC.